This T cell receptor beta chain was retrieved from a study of response to subunit inactivated influenza vaccine. The CDR3 length is 15 residues. The germline CDR1 and CDR2 sequences are MNHNS and SASEGT. Between the trimmed V and J ends, which lost 4 bases and 5 bases, there was a span of 17 bases. TCRdb re-analysed the RT-PCR reads in MiXCR, keeping a single row per CDR3 protein. The table has about 620,000 distinct CDR3 sequences, 11% seen once; the top ten hold approximately 10%. These records were also assigned to another study, of T cells expressing NK-cell markers. That source notes: With UMIs, 5'RACE template switching was used to make TCR beta cDNA. TCR beta repertoires came from sorted CD3+CD56+NKG2C+, CD3+CD56+NKG2C- and CD3+CD56-NKG2C+ T cells.

This clonotype was obtained from a man over 45 who received an inactivated influenza vaccine. The material sequenced was PBMCs from blood, taken on the day of vaccination. The chain combines TRBV6-1 with TRBJ2-5; possibly TRBD2 for D (6 bases). The CDR3 DNA is TGTGCCAGCAGTGCCGGGACTTATAGGGCTGAGACCCAGTACTTC. Residues: CASSAGTYRAETQYF.